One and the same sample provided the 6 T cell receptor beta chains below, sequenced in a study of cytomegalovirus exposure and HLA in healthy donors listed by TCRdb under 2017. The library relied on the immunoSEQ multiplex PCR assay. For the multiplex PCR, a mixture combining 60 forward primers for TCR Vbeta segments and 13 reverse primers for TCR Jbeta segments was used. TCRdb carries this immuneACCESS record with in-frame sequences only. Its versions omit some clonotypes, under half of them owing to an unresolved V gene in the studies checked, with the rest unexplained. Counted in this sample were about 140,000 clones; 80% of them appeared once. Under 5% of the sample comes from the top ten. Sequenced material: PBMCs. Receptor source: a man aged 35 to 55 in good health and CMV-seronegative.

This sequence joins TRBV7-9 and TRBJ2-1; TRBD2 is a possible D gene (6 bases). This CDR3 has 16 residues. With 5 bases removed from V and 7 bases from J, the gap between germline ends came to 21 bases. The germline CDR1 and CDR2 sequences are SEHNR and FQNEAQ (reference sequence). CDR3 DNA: TGTGCCAGCAGCCCATGGAGGGGCCCGGTGTCAAATGAGCAGTTCTTC. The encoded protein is CASSPWRGPVSNEQFF. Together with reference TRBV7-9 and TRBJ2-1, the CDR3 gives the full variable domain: DTGVSQNPRHKITKRGQNVTFRCDPISEHNRLYWYRQTLGQGPEFLTYFQNEAQLEKSRLLSDRFSAERPKGSFSTLEIQRTEQGDSAMYLCASSPWRGPVSNEQFFGPGTRLTVL.

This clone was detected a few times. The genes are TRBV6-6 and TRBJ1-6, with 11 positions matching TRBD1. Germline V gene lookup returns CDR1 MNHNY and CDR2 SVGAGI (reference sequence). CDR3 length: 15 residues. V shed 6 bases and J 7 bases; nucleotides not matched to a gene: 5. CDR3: CASSLGTGGNSPLHF. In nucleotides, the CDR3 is TGTGCCAGCAGCCTTGGGACAGGGGGGAATTCACCCCTCCACTTT.

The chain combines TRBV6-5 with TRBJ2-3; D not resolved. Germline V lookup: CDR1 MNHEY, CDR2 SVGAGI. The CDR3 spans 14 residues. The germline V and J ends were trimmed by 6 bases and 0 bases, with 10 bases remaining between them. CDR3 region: CASSPRGSTDTQYF. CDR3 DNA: TGTGCCAGCAGCCCTCGCGGCAGCACAGATACGCAGTATTTT.

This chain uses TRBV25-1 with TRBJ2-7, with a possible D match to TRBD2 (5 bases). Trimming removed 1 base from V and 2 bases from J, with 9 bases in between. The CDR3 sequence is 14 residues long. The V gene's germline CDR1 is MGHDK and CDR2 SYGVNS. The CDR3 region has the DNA TGTGCCAGCAGTGAATTTAGCGCCACCTACGAGCAGTACTTC. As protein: CASSEFSATYEQYF.

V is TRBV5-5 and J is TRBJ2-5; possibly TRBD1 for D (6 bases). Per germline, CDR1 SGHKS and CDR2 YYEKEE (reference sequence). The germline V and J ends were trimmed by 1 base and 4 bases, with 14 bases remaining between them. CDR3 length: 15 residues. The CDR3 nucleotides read TGTGCCAGCAGCTTGTCAACAGGGCGAGGAGAGACCCAGTACTTC. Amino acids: CASSLSTGRGETQYF.

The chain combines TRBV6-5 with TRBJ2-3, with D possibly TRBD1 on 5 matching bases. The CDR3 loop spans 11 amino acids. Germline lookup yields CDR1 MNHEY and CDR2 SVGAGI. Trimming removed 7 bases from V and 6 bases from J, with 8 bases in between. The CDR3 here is CASTNRDTQYF. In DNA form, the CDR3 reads TGTGCCAGCACTAACAGGGATACGCAGTATTTT.